What follows describes a single T cell receptor beta chain. Its antigen is not identified. This sample is drawn from a study of T-cell reconstitution after alpha-beta-depleted transplantation in children. Study-level results: T-cell numbers and diversity, one year after transplant, stemmed largely from T cells that were newly produced.

Preparation of the TCRbeta library was carried out with unique molecular identifiers. TCRdb re-called the PCR reads through MiXCR, storing one row per CDR3 protein. The data hold hundreds of thousands of distinct CDR3 sequences, with about an eighth observed a single time. The source was PBMCs, collected before TCRalphabeta/CD19-depleted stem cell transplant. The sequence was collected from a girl aged 2-10 years with congenital amegakaryocytic thrombocytopenia, due to receive a stem cell transplant.

CDR3 in amino acids: CSDSIWGGRDEQFF. As DNA, the CDR3 is TGCAGCGATAGTATATGGGGGGGACGGGATGAGCAGTTCTTC. V gene TRBV29-1 combines with J gene TRBJ2-1, with 7 bases identical to TRBD2. CDR1 is SQVTM and CDR2 is ANQGSEA in the germline V gene. CDR3 length: 14 amino acids. With 7 bases clipped from V and 8 bases from J, the junction kept 14 bases outside the gene matches.